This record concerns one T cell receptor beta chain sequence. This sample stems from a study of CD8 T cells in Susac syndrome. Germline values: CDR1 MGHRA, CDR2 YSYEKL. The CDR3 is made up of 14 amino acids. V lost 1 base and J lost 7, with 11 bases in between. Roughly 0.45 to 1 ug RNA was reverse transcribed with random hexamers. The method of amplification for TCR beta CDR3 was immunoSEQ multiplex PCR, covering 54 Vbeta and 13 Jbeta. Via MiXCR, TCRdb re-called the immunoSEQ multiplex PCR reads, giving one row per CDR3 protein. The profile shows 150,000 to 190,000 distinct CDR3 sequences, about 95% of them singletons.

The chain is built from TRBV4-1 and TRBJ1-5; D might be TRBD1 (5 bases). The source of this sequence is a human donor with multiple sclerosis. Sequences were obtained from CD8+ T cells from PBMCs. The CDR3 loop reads CASSQVIGDQPQHF. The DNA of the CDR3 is TGCGCCAGCAGCCAAGTAATCGGGGACCAGCCCCAGCATTTT.